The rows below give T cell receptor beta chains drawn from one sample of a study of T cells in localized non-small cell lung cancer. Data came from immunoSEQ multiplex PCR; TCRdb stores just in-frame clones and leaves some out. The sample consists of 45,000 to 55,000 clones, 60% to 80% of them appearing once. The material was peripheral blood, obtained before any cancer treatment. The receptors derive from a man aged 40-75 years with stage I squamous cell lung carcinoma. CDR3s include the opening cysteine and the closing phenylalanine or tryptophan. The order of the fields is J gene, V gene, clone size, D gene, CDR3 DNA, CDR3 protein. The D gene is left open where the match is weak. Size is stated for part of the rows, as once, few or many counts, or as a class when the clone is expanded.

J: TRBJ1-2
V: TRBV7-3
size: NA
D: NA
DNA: TGTGCCAGCAGCTTAGGCGGCAGCAGCTATGGCTACACCTTC
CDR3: CASSLGGSSYGYTF

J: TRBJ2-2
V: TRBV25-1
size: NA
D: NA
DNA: TGTGCCAGCAGGTCCGGGACATCGAACACCGGGGAGCTGTTTTTT
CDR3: CASRSGTSNTGELFF

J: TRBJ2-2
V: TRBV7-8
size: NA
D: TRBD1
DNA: TGTGCCAGCAGCTTGATGGACAGGGCGATTACCGGGGAGCTGTTTTTT
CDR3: CASSLMDRAITGELFF

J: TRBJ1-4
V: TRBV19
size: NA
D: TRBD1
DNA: TGTGCCAGTAGCCCGGGACAGGGATCTGAAAAACTGTTTTTT
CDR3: CASSPGQGSEKLFF

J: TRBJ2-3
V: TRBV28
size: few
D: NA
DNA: TGTGCCAGCAGTTTCCCCGGGAGCTCCACAGATACGCAGTATTTT
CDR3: CASSFPGSSTDTQYF

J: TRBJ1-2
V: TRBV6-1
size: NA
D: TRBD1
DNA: TGTGCCAGCAGTGAAGCGGACAGGGCAAGTTATGGCTACACCTTC
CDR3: CASSEADRASYGYTF

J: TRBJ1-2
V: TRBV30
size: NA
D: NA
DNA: TGTGCCTGGAGTTCAGGTGCCGGCGGCTACACCTTC
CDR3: CAWSSGAGGYTF

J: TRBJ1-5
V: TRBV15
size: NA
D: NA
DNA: TGTGCCACCAGCAGAACAAGCAATCAGCCCCAGCATTTT
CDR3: CATSRTSNQPQHF

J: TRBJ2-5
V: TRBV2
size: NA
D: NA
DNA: TGTGCCAGCAGTGATGAGGGGCAGACCCAGTACTTC
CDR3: CASSDEGQTQYF

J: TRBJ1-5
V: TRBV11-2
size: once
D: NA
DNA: TGTGCCAGCAGCTTAGGAACCCGGGGGTCGCCCCAGCATTTT
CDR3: CASSLGTRGSPQHF

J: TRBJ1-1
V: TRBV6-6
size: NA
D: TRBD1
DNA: TGTGCCAGCAGGCCCGGGACAGGGATCATGAACACTGAAGCTTTCTTT
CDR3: CASRPGTGIMNTEAFF

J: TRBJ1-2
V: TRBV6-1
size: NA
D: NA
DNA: TGTGCCAGCAGTCTTGGGACAAAGAGCGGCTACACCTTC
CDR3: CASSLGTKSGYTF

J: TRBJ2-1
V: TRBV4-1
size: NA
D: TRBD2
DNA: TGCGCCAGCAGCGCCGGGTGGGGGGGTTACAATGAGCAGTTCTTC
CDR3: CASSAGWGGYNEQFF

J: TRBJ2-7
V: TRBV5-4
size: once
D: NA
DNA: TGTGCCAGCAGCCCCGGGTGGAGCTCCTACGAGCAGTACTTC
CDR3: CASSPGWSSYEQYF

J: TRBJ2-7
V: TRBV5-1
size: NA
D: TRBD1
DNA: TGCGCCAGCAGCTTGGCGGTCGCCCGACAGGGGGCCTACGAGCAGTACTTC
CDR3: CASSLAVARQGAYEQYF

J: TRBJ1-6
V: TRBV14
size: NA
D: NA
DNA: TGTGCCAGCAGCCAAGGAGGATGGAACAGGAGGTCCAATTCACCCCTCCACTTT
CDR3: CASSQGGWNRRSNSPLHF

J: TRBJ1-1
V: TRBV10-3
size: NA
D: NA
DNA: TGTGCCATCAGGGGACTCCCCAACACTGAAGCTTTCTTT
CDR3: CAIRGLPNTEAFF

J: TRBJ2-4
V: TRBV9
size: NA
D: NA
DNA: TGTGCCAGCAGCGTAGAAATGGGCGTCCGAGACATTCAGTACTTC
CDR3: CASSVEMGVRDIQYF

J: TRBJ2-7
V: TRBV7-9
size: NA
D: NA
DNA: TGTGCCAGCAGCTTAGTAGTCGTGGGAGGGCAGTACTTC
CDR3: CASSLVVVGGQYF

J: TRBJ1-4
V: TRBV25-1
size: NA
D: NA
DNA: TGTGCCAGCAGTGCTACGGGGGCAACTAATGAAAAACTGTTTTTT
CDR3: CASSATGATNEKLFF

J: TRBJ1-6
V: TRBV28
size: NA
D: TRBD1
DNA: TGTGCCAGCAGAGCTTTAGGGACAGCCTATAATTCACCCCTCCACTTT
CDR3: CASRALGTAYNSPLHF

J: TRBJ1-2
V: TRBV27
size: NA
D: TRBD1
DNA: TGTGCCAGCAGTTCCCGACCGACCGGGACAGCTAGACTCTATGGCTACACCTTC
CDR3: CASSSRPTGTARLYGYTF